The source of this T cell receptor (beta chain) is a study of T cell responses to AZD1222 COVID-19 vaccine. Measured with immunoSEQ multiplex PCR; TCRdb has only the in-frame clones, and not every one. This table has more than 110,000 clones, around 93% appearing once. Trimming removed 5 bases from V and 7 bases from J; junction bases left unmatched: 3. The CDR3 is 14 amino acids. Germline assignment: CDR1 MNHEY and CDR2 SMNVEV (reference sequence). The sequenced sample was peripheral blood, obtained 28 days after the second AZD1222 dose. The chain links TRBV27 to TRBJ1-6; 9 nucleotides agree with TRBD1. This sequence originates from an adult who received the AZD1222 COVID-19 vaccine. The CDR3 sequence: CASSLDRGNSPLHF. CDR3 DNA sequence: TGTGCCAGCAGTCTCGACAGGGGGAATTCACCCCTCCACTTT.